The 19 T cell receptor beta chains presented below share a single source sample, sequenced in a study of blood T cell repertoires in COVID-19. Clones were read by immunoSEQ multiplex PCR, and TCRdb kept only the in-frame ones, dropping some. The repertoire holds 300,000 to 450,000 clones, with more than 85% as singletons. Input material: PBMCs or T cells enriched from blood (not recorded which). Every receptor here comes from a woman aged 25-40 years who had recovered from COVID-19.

The DNA of the CDR3 is TGTGCCAGCAGCAAAGGGTCTCTGTGGACAGACTCTGAAGCTTTCTTT. It codes for CASSKGSLWTDSEAFF. J is TRBJ1-1 and V is TRBV3-1 (or the pseudogene TRBV3-2), with D possibly being TRBD1 (6 bases). The CDR3 covers 16 residues. V dropped 5 bases and J dropped 6 bases, with 22 bases sitting between them. CDR1 is LGHDT, CDR2 YNNKEL, per germline (reference sequence).

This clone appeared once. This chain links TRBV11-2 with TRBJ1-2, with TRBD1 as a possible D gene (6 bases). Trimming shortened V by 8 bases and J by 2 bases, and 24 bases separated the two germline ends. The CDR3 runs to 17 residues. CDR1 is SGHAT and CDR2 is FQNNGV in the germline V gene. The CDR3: CASRGYRVAGVNYGYTF. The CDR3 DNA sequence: TGTGCCAGCCGCGGATACAGGGTGGCGGGAGTGAACTATGGCTACACCTTC.

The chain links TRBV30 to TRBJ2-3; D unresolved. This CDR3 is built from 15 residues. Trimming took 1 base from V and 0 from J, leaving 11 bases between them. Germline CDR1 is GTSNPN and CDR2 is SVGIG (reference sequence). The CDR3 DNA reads TGTGCCTGGAGTGCTGACAAAGGAAGCACAGATACGCAGTATTTT. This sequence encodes CAWSADKGSTDTQYF.

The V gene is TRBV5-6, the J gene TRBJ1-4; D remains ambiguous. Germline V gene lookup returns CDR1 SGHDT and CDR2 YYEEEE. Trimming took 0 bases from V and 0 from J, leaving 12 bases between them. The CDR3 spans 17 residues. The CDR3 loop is CASSLARLAATNEKLFF. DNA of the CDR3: TGTGCCAGCAGCTTGGCCCGATTAGCCGCAACTAATGAAAAACTGTTTTTT.

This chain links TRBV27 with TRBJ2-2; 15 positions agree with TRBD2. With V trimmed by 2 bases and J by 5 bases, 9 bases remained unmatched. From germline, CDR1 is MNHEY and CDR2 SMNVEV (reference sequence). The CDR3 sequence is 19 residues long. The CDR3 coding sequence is TGTGCCAGCAGTTTAAGAGGACTAGCGGGGGGGCCGGAAACCGGGGAGCTGTTTTTT. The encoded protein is CASSLRGLAGGPETGELFF.

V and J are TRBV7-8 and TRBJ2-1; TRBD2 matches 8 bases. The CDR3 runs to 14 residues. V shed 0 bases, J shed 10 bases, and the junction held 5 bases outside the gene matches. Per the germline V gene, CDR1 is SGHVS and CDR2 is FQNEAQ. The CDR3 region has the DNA TGTGCCAGCAGCTTAGCCGGGGGGGCACAAGAGCAGTTCTTC. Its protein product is CASSLAGGAQEQFF.

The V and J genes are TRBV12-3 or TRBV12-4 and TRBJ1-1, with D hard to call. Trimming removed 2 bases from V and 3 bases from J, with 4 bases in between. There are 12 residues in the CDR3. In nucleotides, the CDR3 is TGTGCCAGCAGTTTAAGCTACACTGAAGCTTTCTTT. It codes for CASSLSYTEAFF.

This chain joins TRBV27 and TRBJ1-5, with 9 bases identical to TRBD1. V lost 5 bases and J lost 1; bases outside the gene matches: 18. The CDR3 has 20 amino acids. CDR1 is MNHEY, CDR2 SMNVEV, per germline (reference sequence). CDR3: CASSPGTGLGGSESNQPQHF. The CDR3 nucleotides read TGTGCCAGCAGTCCCGGGACAGGGTTGGGCGGTAGTGAAAGCAATCAGCCCCAGCATTTT.

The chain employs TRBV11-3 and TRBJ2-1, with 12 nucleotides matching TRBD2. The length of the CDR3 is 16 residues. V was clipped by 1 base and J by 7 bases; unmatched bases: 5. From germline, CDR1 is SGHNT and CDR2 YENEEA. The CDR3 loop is CASSLGGLAGGNEQFF. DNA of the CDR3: TGTGCCAGCAGCTTAGGTGGCCTAGCGGGGGGGAATGAGCAGTTCTTC.

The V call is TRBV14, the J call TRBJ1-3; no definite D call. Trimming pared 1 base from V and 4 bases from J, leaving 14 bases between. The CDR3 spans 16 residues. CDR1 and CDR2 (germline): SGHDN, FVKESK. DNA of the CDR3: TGTGCCAGCAGCCAAGCGCTCCCCGGAGGGGGAAACACCATATATTTT. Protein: CASSQALPGGGNTIYF.

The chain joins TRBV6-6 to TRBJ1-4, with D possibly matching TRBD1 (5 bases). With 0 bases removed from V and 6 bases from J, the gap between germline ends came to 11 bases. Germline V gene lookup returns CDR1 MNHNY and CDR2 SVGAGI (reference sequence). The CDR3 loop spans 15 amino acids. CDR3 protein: CASSYSRGGDEKLFF. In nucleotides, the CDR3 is TGTGCCAGCAGTTACTCTCGGGGAGGGGATGAAAAACTGTTTTTT.

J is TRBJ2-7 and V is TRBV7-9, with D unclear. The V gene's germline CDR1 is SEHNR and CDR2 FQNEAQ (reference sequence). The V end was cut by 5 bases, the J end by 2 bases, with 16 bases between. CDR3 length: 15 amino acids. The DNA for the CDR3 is TGTGCCAGCAGCCCAACCCTAGACGCAACCTACGAGCAGTACTTC. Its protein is CASSPTLDATYEQYF.

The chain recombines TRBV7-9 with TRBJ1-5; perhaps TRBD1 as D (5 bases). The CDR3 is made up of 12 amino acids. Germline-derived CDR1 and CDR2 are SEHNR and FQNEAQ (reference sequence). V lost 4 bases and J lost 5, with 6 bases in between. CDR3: CASSWGDQPQHF. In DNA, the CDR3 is TGTGCCAGCAGCTGGGGGGATCAGCCCCAGCATTTT.

The chain's CDR3 is CASSQVAGPYEQYF. The CDR3 coding sequence is TGCGCCAGCAGCCAAGTAGCGGGCCCATACGAGCAGTACTTC. The gene calls are TRBV4-3 and TRBJ2-7; 7 bases map to TRBD2. The CDR3 contains 14 residues. Germline lookup yields CDR1 LGHNA and CDR2 YSLEER. V lost 1 base to trimming and J lost 4 bases; unmatched junction nucleotides: 4.

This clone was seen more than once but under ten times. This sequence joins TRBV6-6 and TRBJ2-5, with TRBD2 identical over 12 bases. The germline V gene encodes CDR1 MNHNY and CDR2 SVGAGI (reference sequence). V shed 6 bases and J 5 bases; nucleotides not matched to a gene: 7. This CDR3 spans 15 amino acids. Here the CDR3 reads CASSRRLAGVETQYF. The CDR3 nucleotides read TGTGCCAGCAGCCGGAGACTAGCGGGGGTGGAGACCCAGTACTTC.

This CDR3 reads CASRTGGAYEQYF. The CDR3 DNA is TGTGCCAGCAGAACAGGGGGCGCGTACGAGCAGTACTTC. The genes are TRBV28 and TRBJ2-7; 9 bases match TRBD1. CDR3 length: 13 amino acids. Germline CDR1 reads MDHEN; CDR2 reads SYDVKM. The V gene end was trimmed by 6 bases and the J gene end by 4 bases; junction bases not matched to a gene: 4.

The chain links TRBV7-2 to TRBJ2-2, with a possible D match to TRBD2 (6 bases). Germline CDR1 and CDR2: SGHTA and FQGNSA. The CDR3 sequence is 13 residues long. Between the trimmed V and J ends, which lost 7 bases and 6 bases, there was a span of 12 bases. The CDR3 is CASTPGGAGELFF. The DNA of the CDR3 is TGTGCCAGCACCCCCGGGGGAGCCGGGGAGCTGTTTTTT.

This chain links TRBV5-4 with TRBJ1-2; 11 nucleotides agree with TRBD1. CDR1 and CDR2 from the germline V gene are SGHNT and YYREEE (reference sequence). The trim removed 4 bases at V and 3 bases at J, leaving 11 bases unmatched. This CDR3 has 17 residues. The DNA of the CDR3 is TGTGCCAGCAGCCCCGGACAGGGGGCCGGGGTTTACTATGGCTACACCTTC. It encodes CASSPGQGAGVYYGYTF.

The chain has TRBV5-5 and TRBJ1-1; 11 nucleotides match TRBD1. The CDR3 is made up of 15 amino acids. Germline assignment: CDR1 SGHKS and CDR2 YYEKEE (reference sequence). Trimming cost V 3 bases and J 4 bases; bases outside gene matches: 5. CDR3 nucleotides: TGTGCCAGCAGCTCCCCCGGGACAGGGGGCACTGAAGCTTTCTTT. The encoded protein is CASSSPGTGGTEAFF.